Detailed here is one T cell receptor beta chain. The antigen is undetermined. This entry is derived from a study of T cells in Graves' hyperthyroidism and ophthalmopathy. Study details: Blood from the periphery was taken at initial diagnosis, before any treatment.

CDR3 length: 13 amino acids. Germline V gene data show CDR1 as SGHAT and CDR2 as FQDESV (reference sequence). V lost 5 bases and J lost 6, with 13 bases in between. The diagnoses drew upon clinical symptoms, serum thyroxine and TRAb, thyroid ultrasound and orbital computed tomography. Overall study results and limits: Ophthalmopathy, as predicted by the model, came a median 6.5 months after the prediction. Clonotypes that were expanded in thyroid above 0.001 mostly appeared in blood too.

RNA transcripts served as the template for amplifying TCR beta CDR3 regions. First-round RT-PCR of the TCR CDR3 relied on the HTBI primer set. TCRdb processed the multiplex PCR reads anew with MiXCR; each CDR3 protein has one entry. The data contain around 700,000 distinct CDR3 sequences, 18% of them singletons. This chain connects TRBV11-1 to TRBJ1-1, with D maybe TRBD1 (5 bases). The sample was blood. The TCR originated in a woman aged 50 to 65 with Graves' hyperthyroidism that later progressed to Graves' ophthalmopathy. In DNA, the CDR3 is TGTGCCAGCAGCCAACGGGGGATCTCTGAAGCTTTCTTT. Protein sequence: CASSQRGISEAFF.